The 32 T cell receptor beta chains reported below all come from one sample, sequenced in a study of control samples from healthy donors and cancer patients. Sequencing was performed with immunoSEQ multiplex PCR; in TCRdb, only in-frame clones are kept and a portion is missing. The sample records 65,000 to 90,000 clones, 89% being singletons. The specimen sequenced was PBMCs. These receptors all come from a woman between 50 and 59 years old with colorectal cancer.

The rearrangement links TRBV7-3 to TRBJ2-2; D unresolved. The germline gives CDR1 SGHTA, CDR2 FQGTGA. CDR3 length: 16 amino acids. The V and J ends lost 5 bases and 3 bases respectively, with 16 bases between them. CDR3: CASSPTLTSHTGELFF. The CDR3 coding sequence is TGTGCCAGCAGCCCGACCCTCACCTCTCACACCGGGGAGCTGTTTTTT.

The J gene is TRBJ2-2, the V gene TRBV6-2 or TRBV6-3, with 10 nucleotides matching TRBD2. The CDR3 covers 15 residues. The V gene end was trimmed by 3 bases and the J gene end by 4 bases; junction bases not matched to a gene: 2. The germline CDR1 and CDR2 sequences are MNHEY and SVGEGT. The CDR3 loop is CASSYSGGSTGELFF. For the CDR3, the DNA is TGTGCCAGCAGTTATAGCGGGGGGAGCACCGGGGAGCTGTTTTTT.

The rearrangement uses TRBV18 and TRBJ1-5; 8 bases line up with TRBD1. CDR1 and CDR2 (germline): KGHSH, LQKENI. V lost 1 base to trimming and J lost 4 bases; unmatched junction nucleotides: 3. The CDR3 sequence is 15 residues long. The CDR3 sequence is CASSPQTGENQPQHF. CDR3 nucleotides: TGTGCCAGCTCACCACAGACAGGGGAAAATCAGCCCCAGCATTTT.

This chain joins TRBV5-1 and TRBJ2-2; D not resolved. Trimming left V 4 bases short and J 2 bases short, with 6 bases between. Germline V gene sequence: CDR1 SGHRS, CDR2 YFSETQ. The CDR3 extends over 13 amino acids. The CDR3, as DNA: TGCGCCAGCAGCCCCCCAAACACCGGGGAGCTGTTTTTT. This encodes CASSPPNTGELFF. Supplemented by reference TRBV5-1 and TRBJ2-2, the full variable domain reads KAGVTQTPRYLIKTRGQQVTLSCSPISGHRSVSWYQQTPGQGLQFLFEYFSETQRNKGNFPGRFSGRQFSNSRSEMNVSTLELGDSALYLCASSPPNTGELFFGEGSRLTVL.

The chain employs TRBV7-9 and TRBJ2-3; 9 nucleotides agree with TRBD1. The germline V gene has CDR1 SEHNR and CDR2 FQNEAQ (reference sequence). This CDR3 is 16 amino acids long. The V and J ends lost 5 bases and 3 bases, in that order; junction bases with no gene match: 9. In DNA form, the CDR3 reads TGTGCCAGCAGCCCAAGGGGGACAGGGTGGACAGATACGCAGTATTTT. It yields the protein CASSPRGTGWTDTQYF.

V and J are TRBV25-1 and TRBJ1-5, with D possibly being TRBD1 (5 bases). The CDR3 consists of 12 residues. CDR1 is MGHDK, CDR2 SYGVNS, per germline. The V and J ends lost 5 bases and 4 bases respectively, with 6 bases between them. CDR3 residues: CASSWGNQPQHF. In DNA, the CDR3 is TGTGCCAGCAGTTGGGGGAATCAGCCCCAGCATTTT.

This chain links TRBV7-2 with TRBJ2-2; unclear D gene. Deletions cut 7 bases from V and 0 bases from J, with 6 bases between. Germline CDR1 and CDR2: SGHTA and FQGNSA. This CDR3 region has 13 residues. The CDR3 loop reads CASTTPNTGELFF. The DNA for the CDR3 is TGTGCCAGCACGACTCCGAACACCGGGGAGCTGTTTTTT. Filled out from reference TRBV7-2 and TRBJ2-2, the complete variable domain reads GAGVSQSPSNKVTEKGKDVELRCDPISGHTALYWYRQSLGQGLEFLIYFQGNSAPDKSGLPSDRFSAERTGGSVSTLTIQRTQQEDSAVYLCASTTPNTGELFFGEGSRLTVL.

J is TRBJ2-5 and V is TRBV5-1; D is undetermined. Germline CDR1 and CDR2: SGHRS and YFSETQ. CDR3 size: 14 residues. The V end lost 0 bases, the J end lost 5 bases, and 11 bases lay between the germline ends. CDR3 nucleotide sequence: TGCGCCAGCAGCTTGGGTTGGGTTGGGGAGACCCAGTACTTC. Protein sequence: CASSLGWVGETQYF.

The chain has TRBV11-3 and TRBJ1-4; the D is unclear. With 1 base removed from V and 8 bases from J, the gap between germline ends came to 14 bases. The CDR3 covers 15 residues. Per germline, CDR1 SGHNT and CDR2 YENEEA. The CDR3 nucleotides are TGTGCCAGCAGCTTAGGCAGACAAACCCACGAAAAACTGTTTTTT. Translated: CASSLGRQTHEKLFF.

The chain recombines TRBV7-9 with TRBJ2-1; 8 bases fit TRBD2. Trimming removed 4 bases from V and 6 bases from J; junction bases left unmatched: 11. Germline V lookup: CDR1 SEHNR, CDR2 FQNEAQ (reference sequence). CDR3 length: 16 amino acids. CDR3 nucleotides: TGTGCCAGCAGCTCGACCTGGGGTAGCGGGGTCAATGAGCAGTTCTTC. It encodes CASSSTWGSGVNEQFF.

The chain employs TRBV7-2 and TRBJ2-1, with a possible D match to TRBD1 (5 bases). The CDR3 has 14 amino acids. Trimming shortened V by 4 bases and J by 5 bases, and 12 bases separated the two germline ends. The germline gives CDR1 SGHTA, CDR2 FQGNSA. CDR3 sequence reads: CASSSRQGNNEQFF. CDR3 nucleotides: TGTGCCAGCAGCTCACGGCAGGGAAACAATGAGCAGTTCTTC.

V gene TRBV11-2 combines with J gene TRBJ2-2; D remains unclear. Germline CDR1 is SGHAT and CDR2 is FQNNGV. The length of the CDR3 is 16 residues. V lost 4 bases and J 0 bases, leaving 12 bases between the germline ends. The CDR3 DNA is TGTGCCAGCAGCTCAATACACCGGGCGAACACCGGGGAGCTGTTTTTT. It encodes CASSSIHRANTGELFF.

The rearrangement links TRBV19 to TRBJ2-2, with 8 nucleotides matching TRBD1. The junction had 6 bases not matched to a gene; V was cut back by 6 bases and J by 6 bases. The CDR3 sequence is 14 residues long. Per the germline V gene, CDR1 is LNHDA and CDR2 is SQIVND (reference sequence). In DNA form, the CDR3 reads TGTGCCAGTAGCGTACAGGGGGGATCCGGGGAGCTGTTTTTT. Translated, it gives CASSVQGGSGELFF.

This clone has more than one count but fewer than ten. The chain recombines TRBV27 with TRBJ2-1; 7 nucleotides agree with TRBD2. Germline assignment: CDR1 MNHEY and CDR2 SMNVEV (reference sequence). This CDR3 contains 14 residues. After removal of 5 bases from V and 5 bases from J, the junction contained 6 bases not matched to a gene. The CDR3 DNA follows: TGTGCCAGCAGTCCCGGGACTACAAACAATGAGCAGTTCTTC. It encodes CASSPGTTNNEQFF.

This chain joins TRBV24-1 and TRBJ2-3; tentative D call: TRBD2 (5 bases). Looked up from germline, CDR1 is KGHDR and CDR2 is SFDVKD. This CDR3 is 16 amino acids long. With 6 bases removed from V and 1 base from J, the gap between germline ends came to 16 bases. This CDR3 reads CATSSFLGAGTDTQYF. CDR3 DNA sequence: TGTGCCACCAGTTCCTTTTTGGGAGCGGGCACAGATACGCAGTATTTT.

J is TRBJ2-1 and V is TRBV5-6, with D perhaps TRBD2 (5 bases). The CDR3 runs 14 residues. Trimming stripped 4 bases from V and 9 bases from J, with 17 bases between. Germline V lookup: CDR1 SGHDT, CDR2 YYEEEE. The CDR3 here is CASSDWTYFIEQFF. CDR3 nucleotide sequence: TGTGCCAGCAGCGACTGGACTTATTTTATTGAGCAGTTCTTC. The whole variable domain, filled in from reference TRBV5-6 and TRBJ2-1, reads DAGVTQSPTHLIKTRGQQVTLRCSPKSGHDTVSWYQQALGQGPQFIFQYYEEEERQRGNFPDRFSGHQFPNYSSELNVNALLLGDSALYLCASSDWTYFIEQFFGPGTRLTVL.

The chain joins TRBV12-3 or TRBV12-4 to TRBJ2-3; D gene unclear. The V end was cut by 6 bases, the J end by 0 bases, with 4 bases between. This CDR3 has 12 amino acids. As DNA, the CDR3 is TGTGCCAGCAGCGCTAGCACAGATACGCAGTATTTT. Its translation: CASSASTDTQYF.

The J gene is TRBJ2-3, the V gene TRBV4-1; 13 bases are a match to TRBD2. CDR1 is MGHRA and CDR2 is YSYEKL in the germline V gene. The CDR3 totals 19 residues. After removal of 0 bases from V and 0 bases from J, the junction contained 6 bases not matched to a gene. The CDR3 spells CASSQDQGLAGSSTDTQYF. The CDR3 DNA reads TGCGCCAGCAGCCAAGATCAGGGACTAGCGGGGTCTAGCACAGATACGCAGTATTTT.

This chain links TRBV9 with TRBJ2-1, with D hard to call. The CDR3 loop spans 18 amino acids. Germline lookup yields CDR1 SGDLS and CDR2 YYNGEE. Trimming removed 0 bases at V and 0 bases at J, with 16 bases between. CDR3 nucleotide sequence: TGTGCCAGCAGCGTAGACGCAGGTGCCCCCAGCTCCTACAATGAGCAGTTCTTC. This sequence encodes CASSVDAGAPSSYNEQFF.

The table lists this clone with a count of one. The chain has TRBV19 and TRBJ1-5, with unresolved D. There are 12 residues in the CDR3. V lost 7 bases and J 0 bases, leaving 4 bases between the germline ends. Germline assignment: CDR1 LNHDA and CDR2 SQIVND (reference sequence). In DNA, the CDR3 is TGTGCCAGTACGGATAGCAATCAGCCCCAGCATTTT. As protein: CASTDSNQPQHF. The full variable domain, its missing parts supplied by reference TRBV19 and TRBJ1-5, is DGGITQSPKYLFRKEGQNVTLSCEQNLNHDAMYWYRQDPGQGLRLIYYSQIVNDFQKGDIAEGYSVSREKKESFPLTVTSAQKNPTAFYLCASTDSNQPQHFGDGTRLSIL.

CDR3 sequence reads: CASSLILWQGNEKLFF. CDR3 in DNA: TGTGCCAGCAGTTTAATCCTTTGGCAGGGGAATGAAAAACTGTTTTTT. The chain links TRBV6-2 or TRBV6-3 to TRBJ1-4, with TRBD1 as a possible D gene (6 bases). The CDR3 contains 16 residues. V shed 4 bases and J shed 5 bases, with 17 bases lying between them. Germline CDR1 reads MNHEY; CDR2 reads SVGEGT.

This chain joins TRBV6-2 or TRBV6-3 and TRBJ2-5, with no clear D. Germline values: CDR1 MNHEY, CDR2 SVGEGT. V was pared by 0 bases and J by 2 bases, with 13 bases between. CDR3 length: 16 residues. CDR3 amino acids: CASSYSGLGRQETQYF. CDR3 nucleotide sequence: TGTGCCAGCAGTTACTCTGGGTTAGGGCGTCAAGAGACCCAGTACTTC.

J is TRBJ2-3 and V is TRBV6-2 or TRBV6-3; D might be TRBD1 (7 bases). V shed 6 bases and J shed 1 base, with 11 bases lying between them. The CDR3 runs 14 residues. Germline V lookup: CDR1 MNHEY, CDR2 SVGEGT. The CDR3 DNA follows: TGTGCCAGCAGCTTCAGGGGGGGCACAGATACGCAGTATTTT. Protein: CASSFRGGTDTQYF.

V gene TRBV10-3 combines with J gene TRBJ2-2; 11 bases are shared with TRBD2. CDR1 and CDR2 from the germline V gene are ENHRY and SYGVKD. The CDR3 covers 13 residues. Germline trimming cut 11 bases from V and 6 bases from J; bases unmatched to any gene: 5. CDR3 sequence: CASNSGGAGELFF. The CDR3 nucleotides are TGTGCCTCGAATAGCGGGGGGGCCGGGGAGCTGTTTTTT.

This clone was observed once. The CDR3 DNA follows: TGTGCCAGCAGTGCGGAGGGGAGGAACACCGGGGAGCTGTTTTTT. It codes for CASSAEGRNTGELFF. V usage is TRBV2 and J usage is TRBJ2-2, with a weak D call TRBD2 (6 bases). The ends were cut back, 4 bases at V and 1 base at J, with 10 bases in the middle. CDR1 is SNHLY and CDR2 is FYNNEI in the germline V gene. The CDR3 is 15 amino acids.

This rearrangement joins TRBV11-2 to TRBJ2-7; possibly TRBD1 for D (5 bases). Trimming took 3 bases from V and 0 from J, leaving 18 bases between them. CDR3 length: 17 amino acids. The germline gives CDR1 SGHAT, CDR2 FQNNGV. In DNA form, the CDR3 reads TGTGCCAGCAGCTTGGGCTACGGTGGGGCTTACTCCTACGAGCAGTACGTC. Translated: CASSLGYGGAYSYEQYV.

This rearrangement joins TRBV6-5 to TRBJ1-2; D may be TRBD1 (6 bases). The CDR3 consists of 14 residues. V was pared by 8 bases and J by 3 bases, with 16 bases between. CDR1 is MNHEY, CDR2 SVGAGI, per germline. This CDR3 reads CASGRGASDYGYTF. The CDR3, as DNA: TGTGCCAGCGGGAGGGGGGCGTCGGACTATGGCTACACCTTC.

V gene TRBV2 combines with J gene TRBJ1-1; TRBD1 agrees at 12 bases. Germline lookup yields CDR1 SNHLY and CDR2 FYNNEI. J gave up 0 bases and V 7 bases, and 3 bases lay outside the gene matches. The CDR3 is made up of 15 amino acids. The CDR3 loop is CASTGTGGMNTEAFF. The CDR3 DNA reads TGTGCCAGCACCGGGACAGGGGGCATGAACACTGAAGCTTTCTTT.

On this clone itself: The sample has other DNA sequences that encode this CDR3 too. This sequence joins TRBV27 and TRBJ1-2; the D is unclear. With 3 bases removed from V and 1 base from J, the gap between germline ends came to 6 bases. This CDR3 is 13 amino acids long. CDR1 is MNHEY and CDR2 is SMNVEV in the germline V gene (reference sequence). CDR3 in DNA: TGTGCCAGCAGTTTGAACGGTAACTATGGCTACACCTTC. Translating it yields CASSLNGNYGYTF.

This sequence joins TRBV9 and TRBJ2-2, with a possible D match to TRBD1 (6 bases). V was cut by 3 bases and J by 2 bases, with 20 bases left in between. This CDR3 contains 18 residues. Looked up from germline, CDR1 is SGDLS and CDR2 is YYNGEE. In nucleotides, the CDR3 is TGTGCCAGCAGCGGTAGACCACAGGGTATCGCTAACACCGGGGAGCTGTTTTTT. Translating gives CASSGRPQGIANTGELFF.

V gene TRBV18 combines with J gene TRBJ1-1; no reliable D call. Germline CDR1 and CDR2: KGHSH and LQKENI. The CDR3 contains 14 residues. V shed 3 bases and J shed 1 base, with 9 bases lying between them. The CDR3: CASSPSSTNTEAFF. CDR3 nucleotides: TGTGCCAGCTCACCGAGTTCAACGAACACTGAAGCTTTCTTT.

CDR3 DNA sequence: TGTGCCAGCAGCTTAGGCGGGGGAAACACCATATATTTT. Encoded protein: CASSLGGGNTIYF. The chain carries TRBV5-6 and TRBJ1-3; D not certain. Trimming shortened V by 2 bases and J by 4 bases, and 7 bases separated the two germline ends. This CDR3 region has 13 residues. In germline, CDR1 is SGHDT, CDR2 YYEEEE. Combining the CDR3 with reference TRBV5-6 and TRBJ1-3 gives the whole variable domain DAGVTQSPTHLIKTRGQQVTLRCSPKSGHDTVSWYQQALGQGPQFIFQYYEEEERQRGNFPDRFSGHQFPNYSSELNVNALLLGDSALYLCASSLGGGNTIYFGEGSWLTVV.